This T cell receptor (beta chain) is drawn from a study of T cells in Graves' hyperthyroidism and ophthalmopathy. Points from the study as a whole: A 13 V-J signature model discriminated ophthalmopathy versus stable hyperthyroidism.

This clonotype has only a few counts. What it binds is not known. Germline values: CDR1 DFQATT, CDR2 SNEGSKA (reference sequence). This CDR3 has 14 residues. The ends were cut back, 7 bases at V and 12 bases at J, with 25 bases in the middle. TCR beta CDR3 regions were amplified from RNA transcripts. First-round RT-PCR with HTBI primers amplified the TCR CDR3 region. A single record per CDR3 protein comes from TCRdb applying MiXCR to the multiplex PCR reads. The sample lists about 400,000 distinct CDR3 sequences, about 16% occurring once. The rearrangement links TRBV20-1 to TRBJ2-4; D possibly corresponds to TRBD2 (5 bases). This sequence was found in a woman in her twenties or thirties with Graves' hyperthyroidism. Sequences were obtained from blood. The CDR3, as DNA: TGCAGTGTGGCTAGAGGGAGACGCCGCGACCATCAGTACTTC. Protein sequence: CSVARGRRRDHQYF.